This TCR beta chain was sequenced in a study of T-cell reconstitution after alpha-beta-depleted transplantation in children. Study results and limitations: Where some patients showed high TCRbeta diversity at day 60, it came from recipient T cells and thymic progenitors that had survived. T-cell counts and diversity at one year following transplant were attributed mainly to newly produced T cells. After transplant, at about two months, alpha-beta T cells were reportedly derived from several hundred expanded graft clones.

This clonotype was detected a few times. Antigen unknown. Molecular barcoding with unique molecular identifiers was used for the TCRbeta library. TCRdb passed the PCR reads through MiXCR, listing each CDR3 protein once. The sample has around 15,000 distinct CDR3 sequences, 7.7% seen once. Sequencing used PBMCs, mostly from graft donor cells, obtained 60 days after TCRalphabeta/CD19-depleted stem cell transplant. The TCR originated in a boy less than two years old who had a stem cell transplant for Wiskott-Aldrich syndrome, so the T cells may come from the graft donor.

This CDR3 reads CATSKGEGQTDTQYF. For the CDR3, the DNA is TGTGCCACCAGTAAGGGGGAAGGACAGACAGATACGCAGTATTTT. The chain carries TRBV24-1 and TRBJ2-3; D might be TRBD1 (6 bases). Germline lookup yields CDR1 KGHDR and CDR2 SFDVKD. V was cut by 6 bases and J by 3 bases, with 15 bases left in between. The CDR3 runs 15 residues.